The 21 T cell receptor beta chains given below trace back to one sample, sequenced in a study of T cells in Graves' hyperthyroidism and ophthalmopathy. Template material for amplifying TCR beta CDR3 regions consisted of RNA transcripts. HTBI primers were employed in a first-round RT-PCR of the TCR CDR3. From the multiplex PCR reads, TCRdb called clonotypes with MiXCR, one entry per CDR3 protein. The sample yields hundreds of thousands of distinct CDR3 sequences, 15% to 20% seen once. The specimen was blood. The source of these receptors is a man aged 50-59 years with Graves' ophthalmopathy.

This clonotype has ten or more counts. The CDR3 loop reads CASSLSGGGGYEQYF. Here the CDR3 DNA reads TGTGCCAGCAGTTTATCTGGAGGGGGTGGGTACGAGCAGTACTTC. This chain joins TRBV12-3 or TRBV12-4 and TRBJ2-7; perhaps D is TRBD1 or TRBD2 (6 bases each). CDR3 length equals 15 residues. With 2 bases removed from V and 4 bases from J, the gap between germline ends came to 15 bases.

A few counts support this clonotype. This CDR3 reads CATIGLAATGELFF. The CDR3 DNA sequence: TGCGCCACCATCGGACTAGCGGCCACCGGGGAGCTGTTTTTT. The gene calls are TRBV10-2 and TRBJ2-2, with 10 nucleotides matching TRBD2. The CDR3 totals 14 residues. V lost 10 bases, J lost 4 bases, and 6 bases stayed unmatched. Germline values: CDR1 WSHSY, CDR2 SAAADI.

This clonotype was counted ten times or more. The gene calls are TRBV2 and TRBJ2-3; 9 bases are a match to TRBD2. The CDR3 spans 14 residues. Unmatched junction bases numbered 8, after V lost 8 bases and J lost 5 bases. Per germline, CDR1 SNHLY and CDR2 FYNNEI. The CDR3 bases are TGTGCCAGCTCTTCTAGCGGGGCAGGAGATACGCAGTATTTT. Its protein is CASSSSGAGDTQYF.

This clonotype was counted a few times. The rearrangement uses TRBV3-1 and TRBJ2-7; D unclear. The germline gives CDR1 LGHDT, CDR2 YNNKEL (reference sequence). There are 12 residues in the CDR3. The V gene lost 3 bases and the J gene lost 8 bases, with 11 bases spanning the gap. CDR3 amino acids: CASSHAESQQYF. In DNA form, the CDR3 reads TGTGCCAGCAGCCATGCCGAAAGTCAGCAGTACTTC.

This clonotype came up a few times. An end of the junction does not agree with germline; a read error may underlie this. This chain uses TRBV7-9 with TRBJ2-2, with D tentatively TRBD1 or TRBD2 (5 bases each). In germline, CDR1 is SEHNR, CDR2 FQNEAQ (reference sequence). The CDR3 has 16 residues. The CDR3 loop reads CASSQESTARAGELFF. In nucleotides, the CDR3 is TGCGCCAGCAGCCAAGAATCGACAGCGAGGGCCGGGGAACTGTTTTTT.

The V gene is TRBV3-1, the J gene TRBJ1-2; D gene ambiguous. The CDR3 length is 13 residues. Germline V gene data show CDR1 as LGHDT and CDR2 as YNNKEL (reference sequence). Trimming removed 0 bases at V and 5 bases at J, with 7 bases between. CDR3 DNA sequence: TGTGCCAGCAGCCAAGAAGGGCTTTATGGCTACACCTTC. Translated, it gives CASSQEGLYGYTF.

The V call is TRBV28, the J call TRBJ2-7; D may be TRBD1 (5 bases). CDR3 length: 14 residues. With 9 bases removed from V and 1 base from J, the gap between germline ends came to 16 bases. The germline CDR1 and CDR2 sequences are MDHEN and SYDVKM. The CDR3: CASSRALGSYEQYF. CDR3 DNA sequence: TGTGCCAGTAGCAGGGCTTTGGGATCCTACGAGCAGTACTTC. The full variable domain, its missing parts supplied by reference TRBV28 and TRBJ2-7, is DVKVTQSSRYLVKRTGEKVFLECVQDMDHENMFWYRQDPGLGLRLIYFSYDVKMKEKGDIPEGYSVSREKKERFSLILESASTNQTSMYLCASSRALGSYEQYFGPGTRLTVT.

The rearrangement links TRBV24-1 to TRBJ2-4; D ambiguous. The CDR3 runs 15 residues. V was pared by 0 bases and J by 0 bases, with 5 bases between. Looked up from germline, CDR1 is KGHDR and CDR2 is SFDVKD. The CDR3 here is CATSDLTLAKNIQYF. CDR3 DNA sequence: TGTGCCACCAGTGATTTGACTCTAGCCAAAAACATTCAGTACTTC.

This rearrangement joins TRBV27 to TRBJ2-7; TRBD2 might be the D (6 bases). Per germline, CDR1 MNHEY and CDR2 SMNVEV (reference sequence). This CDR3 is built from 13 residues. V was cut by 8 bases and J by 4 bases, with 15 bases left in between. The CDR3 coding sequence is TGTGCCAGCGGAGCGGGCTTGACATACGAGCAGTACTTC. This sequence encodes CASGAGLTYEQYF.

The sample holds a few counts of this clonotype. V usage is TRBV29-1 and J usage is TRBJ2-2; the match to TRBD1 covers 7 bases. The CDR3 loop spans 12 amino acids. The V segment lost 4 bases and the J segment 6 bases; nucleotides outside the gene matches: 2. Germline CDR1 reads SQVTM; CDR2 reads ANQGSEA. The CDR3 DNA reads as TGCAGCGTTGTAGGGGGCCCCGGGGAGCTGTTTTTT. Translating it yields CSVVGGPGELFF.

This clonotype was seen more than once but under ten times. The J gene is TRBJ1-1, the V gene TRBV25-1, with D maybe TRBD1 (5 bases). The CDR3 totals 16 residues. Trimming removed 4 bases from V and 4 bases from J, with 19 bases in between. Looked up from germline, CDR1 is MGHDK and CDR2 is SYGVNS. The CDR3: CASSARIQRGFTEAFF. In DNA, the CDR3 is TGTGCCAGCAGTGCCCGGATACAGAGGGGTTTCACTGAAGCTTTCTTT.

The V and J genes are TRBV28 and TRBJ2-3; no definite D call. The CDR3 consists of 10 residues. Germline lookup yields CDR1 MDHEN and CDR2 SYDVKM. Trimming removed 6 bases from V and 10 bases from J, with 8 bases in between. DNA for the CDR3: TGTGCCAGCAGGTTACGGGCGCAGTATTTT. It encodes CASRLRAQYF.

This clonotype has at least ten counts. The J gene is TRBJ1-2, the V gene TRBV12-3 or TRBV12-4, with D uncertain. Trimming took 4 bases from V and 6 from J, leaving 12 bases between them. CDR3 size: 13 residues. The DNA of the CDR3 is TGTGCCAGCAGTTCTTACCGGAACCATGGCTACACCTTC. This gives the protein CASSSYRNHGYTF.

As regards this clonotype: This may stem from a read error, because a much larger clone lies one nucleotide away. This CDR3 reads CASSVSDSSNQPQHF. The CDR3 bases are TGTGCCAGCAGCGTTTCTGACAGTAGCAATCAGCCCCAGCATTTT. The chain employs TRBV11-2 and TRBJ1-5; weak D call: TRBD1 (5 bases). Trimming took 5 bases from V and 0 from J, leaving 11 bases between them. Germline CDR1 and CDR2: SGHAT and FQNNGV. The CDR3 has 15 residues.

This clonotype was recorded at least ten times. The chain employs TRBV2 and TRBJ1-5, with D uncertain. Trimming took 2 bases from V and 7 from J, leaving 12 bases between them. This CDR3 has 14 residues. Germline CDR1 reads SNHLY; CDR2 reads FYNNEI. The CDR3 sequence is CASSEWGRDQPQHF. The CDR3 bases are TGTGCCAGCAGTGAATGGGGTCGAGACCAGCCCCAGCATTTT.

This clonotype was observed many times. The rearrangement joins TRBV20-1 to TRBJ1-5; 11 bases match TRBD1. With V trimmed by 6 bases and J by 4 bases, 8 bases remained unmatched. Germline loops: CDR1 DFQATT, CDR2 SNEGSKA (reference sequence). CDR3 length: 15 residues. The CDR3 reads CSARTGGAGNQPQHF. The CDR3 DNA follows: TGCAGTGCCCGGACAGGGGGCGCGGGGAATCAGCCCCAGCATTTT.

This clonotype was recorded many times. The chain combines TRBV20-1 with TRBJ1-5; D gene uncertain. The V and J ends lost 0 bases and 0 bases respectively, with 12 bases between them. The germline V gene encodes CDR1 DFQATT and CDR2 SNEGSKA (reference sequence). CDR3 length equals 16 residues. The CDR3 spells CSARDGGTYSNQPQHF. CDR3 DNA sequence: TGCAGTGCTAGAGATGGAGGAACTTATAGCAATCAGCCCCAGCATTTT.

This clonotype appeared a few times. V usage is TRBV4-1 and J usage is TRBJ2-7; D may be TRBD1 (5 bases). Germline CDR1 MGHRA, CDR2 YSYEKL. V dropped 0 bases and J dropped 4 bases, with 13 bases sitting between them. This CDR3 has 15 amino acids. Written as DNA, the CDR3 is TGCGCCAGCAGCCAAGAAAGGGGAAGGGGTTACGAGCAGTACTTC. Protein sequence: CASSQERGRGYEQYF.

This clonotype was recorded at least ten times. As DNA, the CDR3 is TGTGCCAGCAGCTCACCGGGACAGCCCTACGAGCAGTACTTC. Translating gives CASSSPGQPYEQYF. The chain has TRBV7-9 and TRBJ2-7, with TRBD1 matching 7 bases. Germline V gene data show CDR1 as SEHNR and CDR2 as FQNEAQ (reference sequence). The ends lost 4 bases at V and 2 bases at J; junction bases unmatched: 5. This CDR3 spans 14 amino acids.

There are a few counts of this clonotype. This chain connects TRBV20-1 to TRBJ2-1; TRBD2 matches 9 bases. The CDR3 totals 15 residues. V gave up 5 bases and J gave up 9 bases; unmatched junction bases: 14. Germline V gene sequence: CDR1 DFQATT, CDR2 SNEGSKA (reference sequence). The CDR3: CSAPLGAGGPGEQFF. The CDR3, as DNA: TGCAGTGCTCCCCTAGGGGCGGGAGGGCCCGGTGAGCAGTTCTTC.

The CDR3 loop is CASSLVWYEQYF. The CDR3 DNA sequence: TGCGCCAGCAGCTTGGTGTGGTACGAGCAGTACTTC. V usage is TRBV5-1 and J usage is TRBJ2-7; D is undetermined. The CDR3 consists of 12 residues. Trimming pared 0 bases from V and 4 bases from J, leaving 5 bases between. Germline values: CDR1 SGHRS, CDR2 YFSETQ.